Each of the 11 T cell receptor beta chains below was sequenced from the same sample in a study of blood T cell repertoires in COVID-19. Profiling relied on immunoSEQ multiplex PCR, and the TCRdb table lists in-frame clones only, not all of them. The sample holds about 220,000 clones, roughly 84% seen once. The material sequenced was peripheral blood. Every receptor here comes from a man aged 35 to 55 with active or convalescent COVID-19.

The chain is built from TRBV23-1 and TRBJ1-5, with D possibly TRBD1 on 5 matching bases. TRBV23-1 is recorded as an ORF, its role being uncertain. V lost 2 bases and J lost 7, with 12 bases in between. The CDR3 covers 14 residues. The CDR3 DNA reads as TGCGCCAGCAGTCAAGGCGGGGGTTGGCAGCCCCAGCATTTT. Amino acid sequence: CASSQGGGWQPQHF.

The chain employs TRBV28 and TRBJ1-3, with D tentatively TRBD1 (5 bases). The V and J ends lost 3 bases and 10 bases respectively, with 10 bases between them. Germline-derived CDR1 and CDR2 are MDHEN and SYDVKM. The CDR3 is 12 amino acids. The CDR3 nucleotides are TGTGCCAGCAGTTTTAGGCAGGGTACCATATATTTT. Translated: CASSFRQGTIYF.

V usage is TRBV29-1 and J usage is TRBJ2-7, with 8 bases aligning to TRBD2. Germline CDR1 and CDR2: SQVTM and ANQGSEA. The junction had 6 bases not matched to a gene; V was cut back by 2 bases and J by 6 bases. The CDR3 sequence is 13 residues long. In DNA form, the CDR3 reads TGCAGCGTTGAAAGGGCGGGGGGTGGCGAGCAGTACTTC. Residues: CSVERAGGGEQYF.

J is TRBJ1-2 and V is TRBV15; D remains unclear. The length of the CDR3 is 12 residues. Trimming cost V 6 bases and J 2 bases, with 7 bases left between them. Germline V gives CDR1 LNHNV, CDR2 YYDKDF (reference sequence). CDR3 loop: CATSLANYGYTF. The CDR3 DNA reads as TGTGCCACCAGTCTGGCAAACTATGGCTACACCTTC.

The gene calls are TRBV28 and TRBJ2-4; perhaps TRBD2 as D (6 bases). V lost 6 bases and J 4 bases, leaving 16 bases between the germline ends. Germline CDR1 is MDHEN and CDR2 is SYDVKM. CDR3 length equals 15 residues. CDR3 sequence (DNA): TGTGCCAGCAGAGACCGGGACTGGGTAAAAAACATTCAGTACTTC. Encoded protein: CASRDRDWVKNIQYF.

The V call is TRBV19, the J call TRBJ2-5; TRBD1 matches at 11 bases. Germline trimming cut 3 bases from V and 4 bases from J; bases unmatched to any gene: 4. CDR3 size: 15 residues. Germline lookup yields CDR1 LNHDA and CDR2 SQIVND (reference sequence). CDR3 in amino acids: CASSIWGTGGETQYF. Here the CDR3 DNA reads TGTGCCAGTAGTATTTGGGGGACAGGGGGAGAGACCCAGTACTTC.

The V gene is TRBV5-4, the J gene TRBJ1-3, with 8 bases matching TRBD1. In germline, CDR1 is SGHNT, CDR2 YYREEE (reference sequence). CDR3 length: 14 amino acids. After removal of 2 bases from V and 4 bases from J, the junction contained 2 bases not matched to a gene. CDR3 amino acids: CASSFQGAGNTIYF. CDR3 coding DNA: TGTGCCAGCAGCTTCCAGGGGGCCGGAAACACCATATATTTT.

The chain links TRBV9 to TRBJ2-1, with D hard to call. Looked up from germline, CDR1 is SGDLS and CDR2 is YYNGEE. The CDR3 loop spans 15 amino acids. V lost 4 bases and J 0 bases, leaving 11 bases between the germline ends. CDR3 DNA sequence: TGTGCCAGCAGCCTCCTAAAGAGCTCCTACAATGAGCAGTTCTTC. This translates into CASSLLKSSYNEQFF.

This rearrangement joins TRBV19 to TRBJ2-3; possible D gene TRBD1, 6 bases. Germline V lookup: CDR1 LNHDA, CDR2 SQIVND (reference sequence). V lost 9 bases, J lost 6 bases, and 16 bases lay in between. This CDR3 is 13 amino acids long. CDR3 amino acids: CASFNRDTDTQYF. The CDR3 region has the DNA TGTGCCAGCTTCAACCGGGACACCGATACGCAGTATTTT.

In nucleotides, the CDR3 is TGTGCCAGCAGTTTGCAGGGCTTTGGGGACGAGCAGTACTTC. Its protein product is CASSLQGFGDEQYF. The V and J genes are TRBV27 and TRBJ2-7; maybe TRBD1 (5 bases). V gave up 3 bases and J gave up 5 bases, with 14 bases separating them. CDR1 MNHEY and CDR2 SMNVEV come from the germline V gene (reference sequence). The CDR3 totals 14 residues.

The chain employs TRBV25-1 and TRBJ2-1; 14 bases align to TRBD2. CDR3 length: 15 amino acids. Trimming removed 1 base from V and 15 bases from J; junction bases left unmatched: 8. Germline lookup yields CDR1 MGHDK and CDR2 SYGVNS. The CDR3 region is CASSEWRLAGGPLFF. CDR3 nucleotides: TGTGCCAGCAGTGAATGGAGACTAGCGGGAGGGCCTTTGTTCTTC.